A selection of T cell receptor beta chains follows, all from one sample in a study of OX40 agonist ivuxolimab in advanced cancers. Assay: immunoSEQ multiplex PCR; the TCRdb copy retains only in-frame clones and omits some. Of about 61,000 clones in the sample, roughly 90% were seen once. This sample comprised CD4+ or CD8+ T cells sorted from blood, obtained in a trial of the OX40 agonist ivuxolimab. The receptors here all came from an adult with an advanced solid tumor such as melanoma, head and neck, liver or kidney cancer. The CDR3 runs from the conserved cysteine through the conserved F or W. D genes are given only for firm matches. Rows give clone size only sometimes, using once, few, many, or a class for an expanded clone.

CASSLALRGSSYNEQFF	TGTGCCAGCAGCTTAGCTTTGCGGGGAAGCTCCTACAATGAGCAGTTCTTC	-	TRBV7-9	TRBJ2-1	-
CATFGFDRGLQNTEAFF	TGTGCCACCTTCGGATTTGACAGGGGGCTTCAGAACACTGAAGCTTTCTTT	once	TRBV27	TRBJ1-1	TRBD1
CASSERTGPGSYTF	TGTGCCAGCAGTGAGAGGACGGGACCCGGTAGCTACACCTTC	-	TRBV25-1	TRBJ1-2	-
CASSSRSGGGNTIYF	TGTGCCAGCAGCTCCCGTTCTGGTGGTGGAAACACCATATATTTT	-	TRBV9	TRBJ1-3	-
CASSLGDSGAFF	TGTGCCAGCAGCTTAGGTGACTCGGGAGCTTTCTTT	-	TRBV7-9	TRBJ1-1	-
CAKPGQGTDTQYF	TGTGCCAAACCGGGCCAAGGCACAGATACGCAGTATTTT	-	TRBV2	TRBJ2-3	-
CASSHAGTSYEQFF	TGTGCCAGCTCACACGCCGGGACTAGCTACGAGCAGTTCTTC	-	TRBV18	TRBJ2-1	TRBD2
CASTPYSNQPQHF	TGCGCCAGCACCCCTTATAGCAATCAGCCCCAGCATTTT	once	TRBV23-1	TRBJ1-5	-
CASGFGGSSSYNEQFF	TGTGCTAGTGGTTTTGGGGGCTCGAGCTCCTACAATGAGCAGTTCTTC	-	TRBV12-5	TRBJ2-1	-
CAWAPGQGDVGELFF	TGTGCCTGGGCCCCGGGACAGGGGGACGTCGGGGAGCTGTTTTTT	-	TRBV30	TRBJ2-2	TRBD1
CASSQELGRRYGYTF	TGTGCCAGCAGCCAAGAACTGGGTAGGCGGTATGGCTACACCTTC	-	TRBV4-2	TRBJ1-2	-
CASSLEPVPAETQYF	TGTGCCAGCAGCTTGGAACCCGTCCCCGCAGAGACCCAGTACTTC	-	TRBV5-8	TRBJ2-5	-
CASSLFGPNQPQHF	TGTGCCAGCAGCTTGTTCGGACCCAATCAGCCCCAGCATTTT	-	TRBV5-6	TRBJ1-5	-
CASSFFVTGASLFNYGYTF	TGTGCCAGCAGCTTTTTTGTGACAGGGGCCTCCCTTTTTAACTATGGCTACACCTTC	once	TRBV5-5	TRBJ1-2	TRBD1
CASSFEVGTGELFF	TGTGCCAGCAGTTTCGAGGTGGGCACCGGGGAGCTGTTTTTT	-	TRBV6-6	TRBJ2-2	-
CASSQRGAGANVLTF	TGCGCCAGCAGCCAAAGGGGGGCTGGGGCCAACGTCCTGACTTTC	-	TRBV4-3	TRBJ2-6	-
CASSLEGVRGRLYSNQPQHF	TGTGCCAGCAGCTTAGAGGGTGTCAGGGGCCGCCTCTATAGCAATCAGCCCCAGCATTTT	medium-sized	TRBV11-2	TRBJ1-5	-
CASSRLFTGVGANYGYTF	TGTGCCAGCAGCCGACTATTCACAGGGGTCGGAGCTAACTATGGCTACACCTTC	-	TRBV4-2	TRBJ1-2	TRBD1
CASSLGGTGGFQPQHF	TGTGCCAGCAGTTTGGGGGGGACAGGGGGCTTTCAGCCCCAGCATTTT	-	TRBV28	TRBJ1-5	TRBD1
CASSLTSGAYEQYF	TGCGCCAGCAGCCTGACTAGCGGTGCCTACGAGCAGTACTTC	once	TRBV4-1	TRBJ2-7	TRBD2
CASSIANTEAFF	TGTGCCAGCAGTATTGCGAACACTGAAGCTTTCTTT	-	TRBV6-6	TRBJ1-1	-
CASYSPRGGAEAFF	TGTGCCAGCTATTCCCCCCGAGGGGGGGCTGAAGCTTTCTTT	-	TRBV7-2	TRBJ1-1	-
CASADRVDTEAFF	TGTGCCAGCGCCGACAGGGTAGACACTGAAGCTTTCTTT	-	TRBV13	TRBJ1-1	TRBD1